These 3 T cell receptor beta chains originate from one sample sequenced in a study of OX40 agonist ivuxolimab in advanced cancers. Assay: immunoSEQ multiplex PCR; the TCRdb copy retains only in-frame clones and omits some. Of 15,000 to 20,000 clones in the sample, about 90% are singletons; the top ten hold about a third. The sequenced sample was CD4+ or CD8+ T cells sorted from blood, obtained in a trial of the OX40 agonist ivuxolimab. Every receptor here comes from an adult with an advanced solid tumor such as melanoma, head and neck, liver or kidney cancer.

The CDR3: CASSFGPNTEAFF. The DNA of the CDR3 is TGTGCCAGCAGCTTCGGACCTAACACTGAAGCTTTCTTT. The genes are TRBV7-8 and TRBJ1-1; D is unresolved. The germline V gene has CDR1 SGHVS and CDR2 FQNEAQ. V lost 3 bases to trimming and J lost 2 bases, with 7 bases between them. CDR3 length: 13 amino acids.

This rearrangement joins TRBV10-3 to TRBJ2-7; the match to TRBD2 covers 8 bases. From germline, CDR1 is ENHRY and CDR2 SYGVKD. The V gene end was trimmed by 2 bases and the J gene end by 2 bases; junction bases not matched to a gene: 8. The CDR3 sequence is 16 residues long. The CDR3 bases are TGTGCCATCAGTGAGCCCATACTAGCGGAGACCTACGAGCAGTACTTC. Its protein is CAISEPILAETYEQYF.

This clone counts as medium-sized. The V call is TRBV11-2, the J call TRBJ2-1; D possibly corresponds to TRBD2 (5 bases). The CDR3 is made up of 16 amino acids. V lost 5 bases to trimming and J lost 2 bases, with 16 bases between them. CDR1 is SGHAT and CDR2 is FQNNGV in the germline V gene. The CDR3 DNA is TGTGCCAGCAGCCCCCACTCTAGCTTAGCCTACAATGAGCAGTTCTTC. This sequence encodes CASSPHSSLAYNEQFF.